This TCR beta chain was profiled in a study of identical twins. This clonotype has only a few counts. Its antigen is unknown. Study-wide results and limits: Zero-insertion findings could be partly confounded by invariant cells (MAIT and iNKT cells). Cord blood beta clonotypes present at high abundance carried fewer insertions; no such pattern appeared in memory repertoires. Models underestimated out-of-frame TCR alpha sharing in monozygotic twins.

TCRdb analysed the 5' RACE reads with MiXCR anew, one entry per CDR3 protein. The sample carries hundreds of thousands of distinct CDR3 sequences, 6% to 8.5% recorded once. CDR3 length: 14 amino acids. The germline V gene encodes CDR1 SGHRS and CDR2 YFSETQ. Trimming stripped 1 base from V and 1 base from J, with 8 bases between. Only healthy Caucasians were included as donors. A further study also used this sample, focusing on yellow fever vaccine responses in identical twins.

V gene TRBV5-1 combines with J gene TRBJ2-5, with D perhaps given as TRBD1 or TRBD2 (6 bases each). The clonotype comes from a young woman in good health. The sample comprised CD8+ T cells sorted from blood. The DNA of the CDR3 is TGCGCCAGCAGCTTGTGGGGGGCCCAAGAGACCCAGTACTTC. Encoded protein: CASSLWGAQETQYF.